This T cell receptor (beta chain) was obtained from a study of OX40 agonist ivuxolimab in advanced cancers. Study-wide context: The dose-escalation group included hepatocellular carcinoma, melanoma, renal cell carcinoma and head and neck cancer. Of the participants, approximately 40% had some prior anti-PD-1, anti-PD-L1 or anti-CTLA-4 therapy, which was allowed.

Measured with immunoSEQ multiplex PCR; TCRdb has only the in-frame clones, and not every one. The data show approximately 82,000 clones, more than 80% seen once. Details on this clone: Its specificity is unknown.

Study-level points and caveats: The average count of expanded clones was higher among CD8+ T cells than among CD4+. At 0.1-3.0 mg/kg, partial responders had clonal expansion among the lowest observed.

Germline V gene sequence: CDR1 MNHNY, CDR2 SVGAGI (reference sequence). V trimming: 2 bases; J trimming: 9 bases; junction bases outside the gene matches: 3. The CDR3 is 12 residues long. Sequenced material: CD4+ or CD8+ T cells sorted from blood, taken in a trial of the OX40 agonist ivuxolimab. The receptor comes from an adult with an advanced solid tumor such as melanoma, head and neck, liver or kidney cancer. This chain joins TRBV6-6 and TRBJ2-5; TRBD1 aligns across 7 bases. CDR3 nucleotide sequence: TGTGCCAGCAGTTACACCGGACAGGCCCAGTACTTC. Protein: CASSYTGQAQYF.